This passage covers 32 T cell receptor beta chains from one sample sequenced in a study of T cell responses to AZD1222 COVID-19 vaccine (dated by TCRdb to the early 2020s). The time point label for this specimen denotes: baseline before first vaccination. The protocol used for the library was the immunoSEQ multiplex PCR assay. TCRdb holds this immuneACCESS table with in-frame rearrangements only. Some clones are missing; in checked studies, unresolved V genes explain under half, and the rest has no known cause. Within this sample are approximately 150,000 clones, with 85% to 95% of them counted one time only. The ten largest clonotypes hold about 4.4% of the sample. Source: peripheral blood, taken on day 0 of AZD1222 vaccination. The receptor set was obtained from an adult in good health.

The chain combines TRBV15 with TRBJ1-6; D ambiguous. Deletions cut 3 bases from V and 10 bases from J, with 13 bases between. The germline V gene encodes CDR1 LNHNV and CDR2 YYDKDF (reference sequence). There are 14 residues in the CDR3. CDR3 in DNA: TGTGCCACCAGCAGCTCGGTAAAGCGGTCACCCCTCCACTTT. This encodes CATSSSVKRSPLHF.

This clone was recorded once. DNA of the CDR3: TGTGCCTGGATCACGTGGGGGACCACTGAAGCTTTCTTT. Translation: CAWITWGTTEAFF. The chain joins TRBV30 to TRBJ1-1; D possibly corresponds to TRBD1 (5 bases). The V end lost 4 bases, the J end lost 4 bases, and 13 bases lay between the germline ends. The CDR3 sequence is 13 residues long. The germline gives CDR1 GTSNPN, CDR2 SVGIG (reference sequence).

This clone appeared a single time. The chain employs TRBV19 and TRBJ1-2; D gene ambiguous. Germline assignment: CDR1 LNHDA and CDR2 SQIVND (reference sequence). V dropped 10 bases and J dropped 0 bases, with 9 bases sitting between them. The CDR3 covers 12 residues. The CDR3 spells CAIRTANYGYTF. In nucleotides, the CDR3 is TGTGCCATTCGGACCGCTAACTATGGCTACACCTTC.

This chain joins TRBV14 and TRBJ2-5; weak D call: TRBD2 (6 bases). Germline CDR1 and CDR2: SGHDN and FVKESK. The CDR3 loop spans 16 amino acids. V gave up 1 base and J gave up 5 bases, with 17 bases separating them. The CDR3 DNA is TGTGCCAGCAGCCAAGTAAGGGTACGGGACTCCGAGACCCAGTACTTC. It yields the protein CASSQVRVRDSETQYF.

The V gene is TRBV5-1, the J gene TRBJ1-2; D might be TRBD1 (5 bases). CDR1 is SGHRS, CDR2 YFSETQ, per germline. V lost 4 bases, J lost 0 bases, and 16 bases lay in between. This CDR3 has 16 amino acids. CDR3 nucleotide sequence: TGCGCCAGCAGCCCCGGGGCCTGGCGGTCTAACTATGGCTACACCTTC. This sequence encodes CASSPGAWRSNYGYTF.

The chain joins TRBV7-3 to TRBJ2-7; 8 nucleotides line up with TRBD1. The CDR3 runs to 14 residues. Germline V CDR1 and CDR2: SGHTA, FQGTGA. The ends lost 5 bases at V and 2 bases at J; junction bases unmatched: 5. CDR3 sequence: CASSLTGGTYEQYF. CDR3 DNA sequence: TGTGCCAGCAGCCTCACAGGGGGGACCTACGAGCAGTACTTC.

The V gene is TRBV13, the J gene TRBJ2-3; the D gene is possibly TRBD1 (6 bases). Germline assignment: CDR1 PRHDT and CDR2 FYEKMQ (reference sequence). V lost 5 bases and J 4 bases, leaving 13 bases between the germline ends. The length of the CDR3 is 14 residues. Here the CDR3 reads CASSPSRTADTQYF. The CDR3 region has the DNA TGTGCCAGCAGCCCCTCCCGGACAGCAGATACGCAGTATTTT. Filled out from reference TRBV13 and TRBJ2-3, the complete variable domain reads AAGVIQSPRHLIKEKRETATLKCYPIPRHDTVYWYQQGPGQDPQFLISFYEKMQSDKGSIPDRFSAQQFSDYHSELNMSSLELGDSALYFCASSPSRTADTQYFGPGTRLTVL.

This chain links TRBV12-3 or TRBV12-4 with TRBJ2-3; D is unresolved. The CDR3 has 12 amino acids. V gave up 3 bases and J gave up 7 bases, with 8 bases separating them. DNA for the CDR3: TGTGCCAGCAGTTTTGAACCGAATACGCAGTATTTT. It yields the protein CASSFEPNTQYF.

V and J are TRBV28 and TRBJ2-7; 9 nucleotides match TRBD1. The V gene's germline CDR1 is MDHEN and CDR2 SYDVKM. The CDR3 is made up of 14 amino acids. V lost 3 bases and J lost 7; bases outside the gene matches: 7. The CDR3 here is CASSFWDRAGEQYF. The DNA of the CDR3 is TGTGCCAGCAGTTTCTGGGACAGGGCGGGGGAGCAGTACTTC.

The chain carries TRBV6-2 or TRBV6-3 and TRBJ2-4; the D gene is possibly TRBD2 (6 bases). CDR3 length: 13 residues. Germline CDR1 reads MNHEY; CDR2 reads SVGEGT. Trimming took 4 bases from V and 4 from J, leaving 8 bases between them. The CDR3 reads CASSWDFKNIQYF. The DNA of the CDR3 is TGTGCCAGCAGTTGGGACTTTAAAAACATTCAGTACTTC.

The gene calls are TRBV6-5 and TRBJ1-1; D gene unclear. Trimming pared 2 bases from V and 1 base from J, leaving 8 bases between. The V gene's germline CDR1 is MNHEY and CDR2 SVGAGI. This CDR3 region has 14 residues. This CDR3 is CASSYARGNTEAFF. The DNA for the CDR3 is TGTGCCAGCAGTTACGCCCGGGGGAACACTGAAGCTTTCTTT.

The J gene is TRBJ1-2, the V gene TRBV19; no definite D call. Germline V CDR1 and CDR2: LNHDA, SQIVND (reference sequence). Trimming shortened V by 3 bases and J by 5 bases, and 13 bases separated the two germline ends. The CDR3 consists of 14 residues. The CDR3 spells CASSMQVRNYGYTF. The DNA for the CDR3 is TGTGCCAGTAGTATGCAGGTCAGAAATTATGGCTACACCTTC.

J is TRBJ2-7 and V is TRBV19, with D possibly TRBD2 on 5 matching bases. The CDR3 is 16 residues long. Trimming shortened V by 4 bases and J by 0 bases, and 16 bases separated the two germline ends. Germline V gene lookup returns CDR1 LNHDA and CDR2 SQIVND (reference sequence). The CDR3 nucleotides are TGTGCCAGTAGTAGGGCCCCCGGGATTACCTCCTACGAGCAGTACTTC. Its protein product is CASSRAPGITSYEQYF.

The gene calls are TRBV5-1 and TRBJ1-1; no firm D call. V gave up 0 bases and J gave up 3 bases, with 12 bases separating them. Looked up from germline, CDR1 is SGHRS and CDR2 is YFSETQ. The CDR3 totals 15 residues. The CDR3 reads CASSLAGMGYTEAFF. The CDR3 bases are TGCGCCAGCAGCTTGGCCGGGATGGGCTACACTGAAGCTTTCTTT.

The CDR3 nucleotides are TGCAGCGTCGCAAGCGGGAGTGAGCAGTTCTTC. Residues: CSVASGSEQFF. The genes are TRBV29-1 and TRBJ2-1, with TRBD2 identical over 8 bases. Germline V CDR1 and CDR2: SQVTM, ANQGSEA. With 6 bases clipped from V and 9 bases from J, the junction kept 4 bases outside the gene matches. The CDR3 covers 11 residues.

The CDR3: CASSQGTTTGANVLTF. The CDR3 region has the DNA TGTGCCAGCAGCCAAGGGACGACAACTGGGGCCAACGTCCTGACTTTC. The rearrangement links TRBV14 to TRBJ2-6; D is unresolved. Germline V gives CDR1 SGHDN, CDR2 FVKESK. Trimming removed 1 base from V and 2 bases from J, with 9 bases in between. There are 16 residues in the CDR3.

The chain couples TRBV19 to TRBJ1-2, with 8 nucleotides matching TRBD1. Losses at the gene ends were 6 bases for V and 8 bases for J; bases not matched to a gene: 8. The CDR3 is 13 amino acids. Germline V gene lookup returns CDR1 LNHDA and CDR2 SQIVND (reference sequence). CDR3 sequence: CASRQQGEDGYTF. The CDR3 region has the DNA TGTGCCAGTAGACAACAGGGGGAAGACGGCTACACCTTC.

J is TRBJ2-1 and V is TRBV6-2 or TRBV6-3, with D possibly being TRBD2 (6 bases). The CDR3 runs to 15 residues. Germline V lookup: CDR1 MNHEY, CDR2 SVGEGT. Deletions cut 5 bases from V and 0 bases from J, with 11 bases between. CDR3 sequence reads: CASSLRDFSYNEQFF. The CDR3 coding sequence is TGTGCCAGCAGTCTCCGGGACTTCTCCTACAATGAGCAGTTCTTC.

The V and J genes are TRBV5-4 and TRBJ1-2; possibly TRBD1 for D (5 bases). Trimming removed 9 bases at V and 6 bases at J, with 12 bases between. The V gene's germline CDR1 is SGHNT and CDR2 YYREEE (reference sequence). CDR3 length equals 11 residues. The CDR3 spells CATPMGHGYTF. In DNA form, the CDR3 reads TGTGCCACCCCGATGGGGCATGGCTACACCTTC.

V usage is TRBV30 and J usage is TRBJ1-5; D not resolved. Per the germline V gene, CDR1 is GTSNPN and CDR2 is SVGIG (reference sequence). The V gene lost 0 bases and the J gene lost 0 bases, with 9 bases spanning the gap. There are 15 residues in the CDR3. The CDR3 here is CAWSVPSYSNQPQHF. CDR3 DNA sequence: TGTGCCTGGAGTGTACCCAGCTATAGCAATCAGCCCCAGCATTTT.

J is TRBJ2-3 and V is TRBV4-1; TRBD2 matches at 7 bases. This CDR3 spans 17 amino acids. Trimming took 0 bases from V and 4 from J; bases not matched to a gene: 10. Germline assignment: CDR1 MGHRA and CDR2 YSYEKL. In DNA, the CDR3 is TGCGCCAGCAGCCAAGATAGGGAGACTAGCTTAGCAGATACGCAGTATTTT. It codes for CASSQDRETSLADTQYF.

The rearrangement joins TRBV10-3 to TRBJ2-5, with D perhaps being TRBD1 or TRBD2 (6 bases each). This CDR3 region has 13 residues. V dropped 2 bases and J dropped 3 bases, with 7 bases sitting between them. Per germline, CDR1 ENHRY and CDR2 SYGVKD. The CDR3 DNA reads as TGTGCCATCAGTGAGAGGGGGGAAGAGACCCAGTACTTC. This translates into CAISERGEETQYF.

As concerns this clone: One end of the junction is discordant with germline, which a read error may explain. V usage is TRBV7-7 and J usage is TRBJ2-1; D not resolved. The CDR3 runs to 13 residues. CDR1 is SSHAT and CDR2 is FNYEAQ in the germline V gene (reference sequence). CDR3 amino acids: CASSQNDDNEQFF. In nucleotides, the CDR3 is TGTGCTAGCAGCCAAAATGACGACAATGAGCAGTTCTTC.

This sequence joins TRBV7-2 and TRBJ2-7, with 8 nucleotides matching TRBD2. V dropped 1 base and J dropped 0; count of bases not matched to a gene: 8. Germline-derived CDR1 and CDR2 are SGHTA and FQGNSA. The CDR3 runs 17 residues. CDR3 sequence (DNA): TGTGCCAGCAGCTTAGAGGCTAGCGGGCAAAACTCCTACGAGCAGTACTTC. Its translation: CASSLEASGQNSYEQYF.

The chain has TRBV6-5 and TRBJ2-1, with 12 positions matching TRBD2. This CDR3 contains 16 residues. Germline CDR1 reads MNHEY; CDR2 reads SVGAGI. The V segment lost 2 bases and the J segment 7 bases; nucleotides outside the gene matches: 6. The CDR3 loop reads CASSYPTTSGRNEQFF. The CDR3 coding sequence is TGTGCCAGCAGTTACCCCACGACTAGCGGGAGAAATGAGCAGTTCTTC.

The chain has TRBV27 and TRBJ1-2; 8 bases are shared with TRBD1. The CDR3 is made up of 15 amino acids. V dropped 5 bases and J dropped 1; count of bases not matched to a gene: 6. Germline loops: CDR1 MNHEY, CDR2 SMNVEV (reference sequence). The CDR3 DNA sequence: TGTGCCAGCAGTCACGGACAGGGACTTAACTATGGCTACACCTTC. The encoded protein is CASSHGQGLNYGYTF.

The chain employs TRBV7-9 and TRBJ1-4; D gene ambiguous. Deletions cut 7 bases from V and 7 bases from J, with 16 bases between. Germline assignment: CDR1 SEHNR and CDR2 FQNEAQ (reference sequence). This CDR3 contains 14 residues. DNA of the CDR3: TGTGCCAGCAAAAGGGTGACGAGCGGTGAAAAACTGTTTTTT. This gives the protein CASKRVTSGEKLFF. The full variable domain, its missing parts supplied by reference TRBV7-9 and TRBJ1-4, is DTGVSQNPRHKITKRGQNVTFRCDPISEHNRLYWYRQTLGQGPEFLTYFQNEAQLEKSRLLSDRFSAERPKGSFSTLEIQRTEQGDSAMYLCASKRVTSGEKLFFGSGTQLSVL.

V and J are TRBV12-5 and TRBJ1-5, with D perhaps matching TRBD1 (5 bases). This CDR3 has 16 amino acids. Germline CDR1 LGHNT, CDR2 FRNRAP. The germline V and J ends were trimmed by 1 base and 3 bases, with 13 bases remaining between them. This chain's CDR3 is CASGLGPAGLNQPQHF. The DNA of the CDR3 is TGTGCTAGTGGTTTGGGTCCCGCAGGGCTCAATCAGCCCCAGCATTTT.

The rearrangement uses TRBV6-4 and TRBJ2-3; 9 nucleotides agree with TRBD2. The V gene end was trimmed by 0 bases and the J gene end by 2 bases; junction bases not matched to a gene: 3. CDR3 length equals 16 residues. The germline V gene has CDR1 MRHNA and CDR2 SNTAGT. CDR3 sequence: CASSDSTSGYTDTQYF. CDR3 coding DNA: TGTGCCAGCAGTGACTCGACTAGCGGATACACAGATACGCAGTATTTT.

The V call is TRBV30, the J call TRBJ2-7; 8 bases agree with TRBD1. The CDR3 extends over 15 amino acids. Germline V lookup: CDR1 GTSNPN, CDR2 SVGIG (reference sequence). The V gene end was trimmed by 0 bases and the J gene end by 4 bases; junction bases not matched to a gene: 8. The CDR3 region has the DNA TGTGCCTGGAGTGTAAAGACAGGGGACGGTTACGAGCAGTACTTC. Translation gives CAWSVKTGDGYEQYF.

The rearrangement links TRBV2 to TRBJ1-3; D is uncertain. Germline CDR1 is SNHLY and CDR2 is FYNNEI. The V gene lost 4 bases and the J gene lost 7 bases, with 17 bases spanning the gap. CDR3 length: 15 amino acids. DNA for the CDR3: TGTGCCAGCAGTGTGATTCCGGATGCGGGGAACACCATATATTTT. Encoded protein: CASSVIPDAGNTIYF.

The V gene is TRBV7-2, the J gene TRBJ1-3; D gene uncertain. The V gene's germline CDR1 is SGHTA and CDR2 FQGNSA. V was clipped by 3 bases and J by 4 bases, with 13 bases between them. CDR3 length: 15 residues. The CDR3 DNA is TGTGCCAGCAGCTTGAATATCCCGTCCGGAAACACCATATATTTT. It translates to CASSLNIPSGNTIYF.